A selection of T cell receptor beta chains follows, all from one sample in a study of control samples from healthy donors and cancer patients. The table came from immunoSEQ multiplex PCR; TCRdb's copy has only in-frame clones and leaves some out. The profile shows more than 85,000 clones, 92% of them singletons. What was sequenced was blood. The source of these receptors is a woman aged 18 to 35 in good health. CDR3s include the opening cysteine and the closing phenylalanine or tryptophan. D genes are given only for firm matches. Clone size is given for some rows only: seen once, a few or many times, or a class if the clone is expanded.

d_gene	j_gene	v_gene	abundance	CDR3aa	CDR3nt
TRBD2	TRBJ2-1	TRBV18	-	CASSLRLGTSGRVNEQFF	TGTGCCAGCTCACTACGACTTGGGACTAGCGGGAGAGTAAATGAGCAGTTCTTC
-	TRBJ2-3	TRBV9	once	CASSGLGSTDTQYF	TGTGCCAGCAGCGGACTAGGATCGACAGATACGCAGTATTTT
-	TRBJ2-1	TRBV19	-	CASSIVPGSNEQFF	TGTGCCAGTAGTATAGTTCCCGGGAGTAATGAGCAGTTCTTC
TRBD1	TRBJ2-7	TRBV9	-	CASNRGTGYEQYF	TGTGCCAGCAACAGGGGAACGGGCTACGAGCAGTACTTC
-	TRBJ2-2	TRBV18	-	CASSLRDHNTGELFF	TGTGCCAGCTCACTCCGGGACCATAACACCGGGGAGCTGTTTTTT
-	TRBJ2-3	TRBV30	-	CAWSVGGDTQYF	TGTGCCTGGAGTGTTGGGGGGGATACGCAGTATTTT
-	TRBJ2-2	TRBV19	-	CASSIGRRDTGELFF	TGTGCCAGTAGTATCGGACGGCGGGACACCGGGGAGCTGTTTTTT
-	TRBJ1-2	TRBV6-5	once	CASRPGWDNYGYTF	TGTGCCAGCAGGCCGGGATGGGATAACTATGGCTACACCTTC
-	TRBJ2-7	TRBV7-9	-	CASDGGVYEQYF	TGTGCCAGCGACGGTGGGGTTTACGAGCAGTACTTC
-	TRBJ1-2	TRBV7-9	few	CASSQAGVGGYTF	TGTGCCAGCAGCCAGGCCGGGGTTGGCGGCTACACCTTC
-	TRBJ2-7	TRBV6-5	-	CATGAPRDFYEQYF	TGTGCCACCGGAGCCCCCAGGGATTTCTACGAGCAGTACTTC
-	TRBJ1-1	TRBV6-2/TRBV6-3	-	CASSYLNTEAFF	TGTGCCAGCAGTTACCTCAACACTGAAGCTTTCTTT
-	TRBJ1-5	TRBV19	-	CASRHLRGSNQPQHF	TGTGCCAGTAGACACCTCCGGGGCAGCAATCAGCCCCAGCATTTT
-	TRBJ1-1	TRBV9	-	CASSINPSANTEAFF	TGTGCCAGCAGCATAAACCCATCCGCCAACACTGAAGCTTTCTTT
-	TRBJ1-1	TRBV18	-	CASSLGTRRNTEAFF	TGTGCCAGCTCACTGGGAACCCGAAGGAACACTGAAGCTTTCTTT
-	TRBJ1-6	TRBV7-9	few	CASSLAGLQNPPLHF	TGTGCCAGCAGCTTAGCGGGCCTTCAAAATCCACCCCTCCACTTT
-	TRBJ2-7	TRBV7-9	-	CASSPKRDYEQYF	TGTGCCAGCAGCCCTAAAAGGGACTACGAGCAGTACTTC
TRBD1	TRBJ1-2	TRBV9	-	CASSLRTGGEFYGYTF	TGTGCCAGCAGTTTACGGACAGGGGGCGAGTTCTATGGCTACACCTTC
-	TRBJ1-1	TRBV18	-	CASSRGGNTEAFF	TGTGCCAGCTCACGAGGGGGGAACACTGAAGCTTTCTTT
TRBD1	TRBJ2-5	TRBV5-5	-	CASSLGTGLTAQYF	TGTGCCAGCAGCTTGGGGACAGGCCTCACGGCCCAGTACTTC
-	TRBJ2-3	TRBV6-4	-	CASSATVNRQGTDTQYF	TGTGCCAGCAGTGCCACAGTTAATCGACAGGGCACAGATACGCAGTATTTT
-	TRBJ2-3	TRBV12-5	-	CASGLVDTQYF	TGTGCTAGTGGTTTAGTAGATACGCAGTATTTT
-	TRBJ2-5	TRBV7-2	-	CASSLLAAQETQYF	TGTGCCAGCAGCTTATTAGCGGCACAAGAGACCCAGTACTTC
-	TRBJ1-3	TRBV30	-	CAWLPGNTIYF	TGTGCCTGGTTACCGGGAAACACCATATATTTT
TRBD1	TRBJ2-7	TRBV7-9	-	CASSRPSGQATYEQYF	TGTGCCAGCAGCCGGCCCTCGGGACAGGCCACCTACGAGCAGTACTTC
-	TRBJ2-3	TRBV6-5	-	CASRARVDTQYF	TGTGCCAGCAGGGCCCGGGTGGATACGCAGTATTTT
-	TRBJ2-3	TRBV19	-	CASSIGDTQYF	TGTGCCAGTAGTATAGGAGATACGCAGTATTTT
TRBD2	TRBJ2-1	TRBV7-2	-	CASSLGGGASIEQFF	TGTGCCAGCAGCTTAGGCGGGGGGGCCAGTATTGAGCAGTTCTTC
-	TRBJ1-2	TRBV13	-	CASSSEGRGGYTF	TGTGCCAGCAGCTCGGAGGGTAGGGGTGGCTACACCTTC
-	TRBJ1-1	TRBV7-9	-	CASSLDAGDTEAFF	TGTGCCAGCAGCTTAGATGCGGGGGACACTGAAGCTTTCTTT
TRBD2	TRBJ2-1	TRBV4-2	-	CASRDYSPSGRVNEQFF	TGTGCCAGCAGAGACTACTCTCCTAGCGGGCGGGTCAATGAGCAGTTCTTC
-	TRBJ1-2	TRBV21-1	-	CASSKVPYGYTF	TGTGCCAGCAGCAAAGTTCCTTATGGCTACACCTTC
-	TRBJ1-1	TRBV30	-	CAGGNTEAFF	TGTGCCGGGGGGAACACTGAAGCTTTCTTT
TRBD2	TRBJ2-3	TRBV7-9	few	CASSPPLGREGPGDTQYF	TGTGCCAGCAGCCCCCCACTTGGGCGGGAGGGCCCAGGAGATACGCAGTATTTT
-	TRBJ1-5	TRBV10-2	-	CASSEEGNQPQHF	TGCGCCAGCAGTGAAGAGGGCAATCAGCCCCAGCATTTT
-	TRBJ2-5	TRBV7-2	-	CASSPDPARETQYF	TGTGCCAGCAGCCCAGACCCTGCGAGGGAGACCCAGTACTTC
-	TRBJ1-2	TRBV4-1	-	CASSQEVNSYGYTF	TGCGCCAGCAGCCAAGAGGTGAATTCCTATGGCTACACCTTC
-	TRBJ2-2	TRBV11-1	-	CASSLLGNTGELFF	TGTGCCAGCAGCTTATTGGGGAACACCGGGGAGCTGTTTTTT
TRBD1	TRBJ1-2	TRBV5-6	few	CASSTARDRHYGYTF	TGTGCCAGCAGCACTGCTCGGGACAGACACTATGGCTACACCTTC
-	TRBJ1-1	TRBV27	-	CASRIPGTNTEAFF	TGTGCCAGTCGAATTCCCGGGACCAACACTGAAGCTTTCTTT
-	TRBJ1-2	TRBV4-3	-	CASSQDSQGSGGYTF	TGCGCCAGCAGCCAAGATTCGCAGGGTAGCGGTGGCTACACCTTC
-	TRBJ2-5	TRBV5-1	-	CASSLKGLETQYF	TGCGCCAGCAGCTTAAAAGGGCTGGAGACCCAGTACTTC
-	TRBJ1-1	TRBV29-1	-	CSVEQGTEAFF	TGCAGCGTTGAACAGGGGACTGAAGCTTTCTTT
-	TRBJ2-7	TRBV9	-	CASSPWDISSYEQYF	TGTGCCAGCAGCCCTTGGGACATTAGCTCCTACGAGCAGTACTTC
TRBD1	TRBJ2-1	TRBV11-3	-	CASSSWDRGLLAEDNEQFF	TGTGCCAGCAGCTCCTGGGACAGGGGGCTACTAGCGGAGGACAATGAGCAGTTCTTC
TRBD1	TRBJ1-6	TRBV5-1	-	CASSLESGQIQSPLHF	TGCGCCAGCAGCTTAGAGTCGGGACAGATCCAATCACCCCTCCACTTT
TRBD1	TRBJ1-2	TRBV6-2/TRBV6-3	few	CASSGLGGWSYTF	TGTGCCAGCAGCGGGCTAGGGGGCTGGAGCTACACCTTC
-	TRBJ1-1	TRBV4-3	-	CASSQDSGSTEAFF	TGCGCCAGCAGCCAAGATTCAGGGAGCACTGAAGCTTTCTTT
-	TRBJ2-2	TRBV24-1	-	CATSDSEWSGTGELFF	TGTGCCACCAGTGATTCAGAATGGTCGGGGACCGGGGAGCTGTTTTTT
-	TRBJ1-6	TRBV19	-	CASSNPISPGLSNSPLHF	TGTGCCAGTAGTAACCCCATTTCCCCGGGGTTAAGTAATTCACCCCTCCACTTT
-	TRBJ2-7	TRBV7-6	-	CASSLGSPTNEQYF	TGTGCCAGCAGCTTAGGTAGCCCGACCAACGAGCAGTACTTC